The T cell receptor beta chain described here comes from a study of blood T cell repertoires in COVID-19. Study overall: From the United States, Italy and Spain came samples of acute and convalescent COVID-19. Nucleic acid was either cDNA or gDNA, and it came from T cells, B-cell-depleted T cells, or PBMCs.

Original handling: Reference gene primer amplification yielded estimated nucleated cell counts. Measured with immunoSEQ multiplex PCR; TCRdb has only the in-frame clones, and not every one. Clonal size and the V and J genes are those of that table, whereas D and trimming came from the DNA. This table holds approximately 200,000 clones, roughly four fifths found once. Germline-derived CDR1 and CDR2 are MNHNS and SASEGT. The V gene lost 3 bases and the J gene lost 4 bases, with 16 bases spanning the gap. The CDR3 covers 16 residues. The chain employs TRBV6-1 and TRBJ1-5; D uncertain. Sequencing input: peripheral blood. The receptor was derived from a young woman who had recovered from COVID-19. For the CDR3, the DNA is TGTGCCAGCAGTGACCGACTGGGAGCCCGAAATCAGCCCCAGCATTTT. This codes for CASSDRLGARNQPQHF.